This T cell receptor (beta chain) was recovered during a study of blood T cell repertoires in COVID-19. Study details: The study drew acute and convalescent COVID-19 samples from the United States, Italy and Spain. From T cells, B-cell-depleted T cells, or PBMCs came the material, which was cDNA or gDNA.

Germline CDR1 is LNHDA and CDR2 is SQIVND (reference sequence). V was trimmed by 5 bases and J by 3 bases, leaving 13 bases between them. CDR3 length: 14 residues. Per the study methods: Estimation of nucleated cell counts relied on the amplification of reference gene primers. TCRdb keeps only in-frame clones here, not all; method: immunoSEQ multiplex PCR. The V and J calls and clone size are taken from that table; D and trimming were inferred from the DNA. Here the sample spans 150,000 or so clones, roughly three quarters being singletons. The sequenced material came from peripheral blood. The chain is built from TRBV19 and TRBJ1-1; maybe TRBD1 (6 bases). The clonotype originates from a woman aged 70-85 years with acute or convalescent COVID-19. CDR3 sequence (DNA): TGTGCCAGTAGTTTCAGGGGCGGCTACACTGAAGCTTTCTTT. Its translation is CASSFRGGYTEAFF.